These 19 T cell receptor beta chains originate from one sample sequenced in a study of CD8 T cells in Susac syndrome. Random hexamers were used to reverse transcribe the RNA input (roughly 0.5 to 1 ug). Via MiXCR, TCRdb re-called the immunoSEQ multiplex PCR reads, giving one row per CDR3 protein. Of approximately 160,000 distinct CDR3 sequences detected, just over 90% appear once; the ten largest clones hold around 0.13%. Sequencing was carried out using CD4+ T cells from PBMCs. These receptors came from a human donor in good health.

The V gene is TRBV5-1, the J gene TRBJ1-1; 10 nucleotides agree with TRBD1. This CDR3 has 14 residues. Losses at the gene ends were 1 base for V and 4 bases for J; bases not matched to a gene: 1. Germline CDR1 SGHRS, CDR2 YFSETQ. CDR3 bases: TGCGCCAGCAGCTTGTGGACAGGGGGCACTGAAGCTTTCTTT. Encoded protein: CASSLWTGGTEAFF.

The chain joins TRBV18 to TRBJ1-2; 12 bases align to TRBD1. Germline V gene lookup returns CDR1 KGHSH and CDR2 LQKENI. This CDR3 has 16 residues. V was clipped by 4 bases and J by 4 bases; unmatched bases: 7. The CDR3 sequence: CASSQGTGGASYGYTF. In nucleotides, the CDR3 is TGTGCCAGCTCACAGGGGACAGGGGGCGCAAGCTATGGCTACACCTTC.

The chain couples TRBV27 to TRBJ1-1; D perhaps matches TRBD1 (6 bases). CDR3 size: 13 residues. From germline, CDR1 is MNHEY and CDR2 SMNVEV (reference sequence). V was pared by 3 bases and J by 3 bases, with 8 bases between. Here the CDR3 DNA reads TGTGCCAGCAGTTTTGGACAGTACACTGAAGCTTTCTTT. Its translation is CASSFGQYTEAFF.

J is TRBJ1-1 and V is TRBV7-3, with D possibly being TRBD1 (6 bases). V lost 5 bases, J lost 0 bases, and 10 bases lay in between. The length of the CDR3 is 14 residues. Germline V gene lookup returns CDR1 SGHTA and CDR2 FQGTGA. CDR3 protein: CASSPGEMNTEAFF. CDR3 in DNA: TGTGCCAGCAGCCCAGGGGAGATGAACACTGAAGCTTTCTTT.

The chain is built from TRBV6-5 and TRBJ2-2, with a tentative D call TRBD2 (5 bases). CDR1 is MNHEY, CDR2 SVGAGI, per germline. The CDR3 is made up of 16 amino acids. The V gene lost 1 base and the J gene lost 0 bases, with 9 bases spanning the gap. The CDR3 bases are TGTGCCAGCAGTTACTTAGGACTTACGAACACCGGGGAGCTGTTTTTT. Its protein product is CASSYLGLTNTGELFF.

The chain uses TRBV7-9 and TRBJ2-5; D could derive from TRBD1 or TRBD2 (5 bases each). The CDR3 covers 15 residues. The V gene lost 5 bases and the J gene lost 4 bases, with 17 bases spanning the gap. The germline V gene encodes CDR1 SEHNR and CDR2 FQNEAQ (reference sequence). CDR3 nucleotides: TGTGCCAGCAGCATATCAAGGGACCGGGGAGAGACCCAGTACTTC. Encoded protein: CASSISRDRGETQYF.

V and J are TRBV30 and TRBJ1-2, with no clear D. The CDR3 loop spans 13 amino acids. CDR1 is GTSNPN, CDR2 SVGIG, per germline (reference sequence). Trimming took off 3 bases at V and 2 bases at J, with 10 bases between the two ends. The CDR3 region is CAWRGDLNYGYTF. CDR3 in DNA: TGTGCCTGGAGAGGAGATCTGAACTATGGCTACACCTTC. Complete variable domain (other parts from reference TRBV30 and TRBJ1-2): SQTIHQWPATLVQPVGSPLSLECTVEGTSNPNLYWYRQAAGRGLQLLFYSVGIGQISSEVPQNLSASRPQDRQFILSSKKLLLSDSGFYLCAWRGDLNYGYTFGSGTRLTVV.

The V and J genes are TRBV5-4 and TRBJ2-5; 7 positions agree with TRBD2. Trimming took 2 bases from V and 4 from J; bases not matched to a gene: 11. Germline V gene lookup returns CDR1 SGHNT and CDR2 YYREEE (reference sequence). CDR3 length equals 16 residues. The CDR3 reads CASSLDQRGRGETQYF. The CDR3, as DNA: TGTGCCAGCAGCTTAGACCAGCGGGGACGAGGAGAGACCCAGTACTTC.

The V and J genes are TRBV7-2 and TRBJ2-3, with D unclear. The CDR3 totals 15 residues. CDR1 SGHTA and CDR2 FQGNSA come from the germline V gene. Trimming pared 2 bases from V and 6 bases from J, leaving 15 bases between. CDR3 coding DNA: TGTGCCAGCAGCTTACGGAGTAGGGTGCCTGATACGCAGTATTTT. It specifies CASSLRSRVPDTQYF. The full variable domain, with the rest looked up from reference TRBV7-2 and TRBJ2-3, is GAGVSQSPSNKVTEKGKDVELRCDPISGHTALYWYRQSLGQGLEFLIYFQGNSAPDKSGLPSDRFSAERTGGSVSTLTIQRTQQEDSAVYLCASSLRSRVPDTQYFGPGTRLTVL.

V and J are TRBV4-1 and TRBJ2-5; tentative D call: TRBD1 (6 bases). This CDR3 comprises 16 residues. The V gene lost 1 base and the J gene lost 5 bases, with 17 bases spanning the gap. Germline assignment: CDR1 MGHRA and CDR2 YSYEKL. CDR3 nucleotide sequence: TGCGCCAGCAGCCAAGTATTTCCGGACAGAGCGGAGACCCAGTACTTC. It specifies CASSQVFPDRAETQYF.

The rearrangement links TRBV20-1 to TRBJ1-5; D gene uncertain. The CDR3 spans 10 residues. With 6 bases removed from V and 3 bases from J, the gap between germline ends came to 3 bases. Germline values: CDR1 DFQATT, CDR2 SNEGSKA (reference sequence). CDR3 in amino acids: CSAINQPQHF. The CDR3 DNA is TGCAGTGCCATCAATCAGCCCCAGCATTTT.

CDR3 protein: CASNEGGPDTQYF. CDR3 DNA: TGTGCCAGCAACGAAGGAGGGCCAGATACGCAGTATTTT. The rearrangement links TRBV14 to TRBJ2-3, with D possibly being TRBD2 (6 bases). The CDR3 extends over 13 amino acids. Trimming cost V 7 bases and J 4 bases, with 12 bases left between them. Germline CDR1 reads SGHDN; CDR2 reads FVKESK.

The genes are TRBV7-9 and TRBJ2-3; TRBD1 might be the D (5 bases). Germline V gene lookup returns CDR1 SEHNR and CDR2 FQNEAQ (reference sequence). V lost 3 bases to trimming and J lost 0 bases, with 7 bases between them. The CDR3 contains 14 residues. The DNA of the CDR3 is TGTGCCAGCAGCTTTCAGGGAAGCACAGATACGCAGTATTTT. As protein: CASSFQGSTDTQYF.

The rearrangement links TRBV20-1 to TRBJ1-1, with D tentatively TRBD1 (6 bases). This CDR3 contains 13 residues. V was shortened by 5 bases and J by 0 bases, with 10 bases between the two germline ends. Germline V CDR1 and CDR2: DFQATT, SNEGSKA (reference sequence). The CDR3 here is CSAHRDMNTEAFF. The CDR3 region has the DNA TGCAGTGCTCACAGGGATATGAACACTGAAGCTTTCTTT.

V is TRBV18 and J is TRBJ1-2; D ambiguous. This CDR3 is built from 14 residues. Trimming stripped 3 bases from V and 0 bases from J, with 8 bases between. Germline-derived CDR1 and CDR2 are KGHSH and LQKENI. CDR3 in amino acids: CASSPYGPNYGYTF. CDR3 DNA: TGTGCCAGCTCACCTTATGGGCCTAACTATGGCTACACCTTC.

V usage is TRBV7-9 and J usage is TRBJ2-7; TRBD2 agrees at 9 bases. The J segment lost 0 bases and the V segment lost 0 bases, leaving 6 bases of the junction unmatched. Germline V gene sequence: CDR1 SEHNR, CDR2 FQNEAQ (reference sequence). CDR3 length: 17 amino acids. The CDR3 region is CASSLAPGSGGSYEQYF. Written as DNA, the CDR3 is TGTGCCAGCAGCTTAGCGCCTGGTAGCGGGGGCTCCTACGAGCAGTACTTC.

The V gene is TRBV18, the J gene TRBJ2-1, with TRBD2 identical over 8 bases. The CDR3 has 17 amino acids. CDR1 KGHSH and CDR2 LQKENI come from the germline V gene. The ends lost 0 bases at V and 2 bases at J; junction bases unmatched: 6. CDR3 in amino acids: CASSPPLAGGPYNEQFF. The CDR3 DNA follows: TGTGCCAGCTCACCACCGCTGGCGGGGGGCCCCTACAATGAGCAGTTCTTC.

This chain joins TRBV15 and TRBJ1-5; unclear D gene. With 0 bases removed from V and 5 bases from J, the gap between germline ends came to 8 bases. The CDR3 length is 14 residues. The germline V gene encodes CDR1 LNHNV and CDR2 YYDKDF (reference sequence). The CDR3 DNA is TGTGCCACCAGCAGAGATCGAAGGTATCAGCCCCAGCATTTT. Amino acid sequence: CATSRDRRYQPQHF. Full variable domain (missing parts from reference TRBV15 and TRBJ1-5): DAMVIQNPRYQVTQFGKPVTLSCSQTLNHNVMYWYQQKSSQAPKLLFHYYDKDFNNEADTPDNFQSRRPNTSFCFLDIRSPGLGDTAMYLCATSRDRRYQPQHFGDGTRLSIL.

The V call is TRBV29-1, the J call TRBJ1-1, with D uncertain. The CDR3 loop spans 12 amino acids. V was clipped by 8 bases and J by 5 bases, with 15 bases between them. Germline CDR1 and CDR2: SQVTM and ANQGSEA. CDR3 sequence reads: CSPLALGTEAFF. The CDR3 DNA sequence: TGCAGCCCTTTGGCATTGGGAACTGAAGCTTTCTTT.